This T cell receptor beta chain was observed in a study of T cells after yellow fever vaccination. Study-level background: Preparation of the low-cell-number fractions used SMART-Seq v4 Ultra Low Input. Study results and limitations: A small proportion of clonotypes was detected in both the CD4 and CD8 compartments.

This clonotype has a count of ten or more. What it binds is not known. Germline trimming cut 7 bases from V and 6 bases from J; bases unmatched to any gene: 2. From germline, CDR1 is DFQATT and CDR2 SNEGSKA (reference sequence). CDR3 length: 12 residues. Researchers made TCR cDNA using 5'RACE template switching, and this step added a universal primer site and UMIs. From the 5' RACE reads, TCRdb called clonotypes with MiXCR, one entry per CDR3 protein. The repertoire holds about 250,000 distinct CDR3 sequences, with roughly 3.7% as singletons. The sequencing here drew on PBMCs, taken 15 days after the yellow fever booster vaccination. The TCR sequence derives from a man younger than 35 who received the YFV17D yellow fever vaccine. The V call is TRBV20-1, the J call TRBJ1-6; 8 bases agree with TRBD1. This CDR3 is CSVQGVNSPLHF. The CDR3 nucleotides read TGCAGTGTACAGGGGGTTAATTCACCCCTCCACTTT.